This record covers a single T cell receptor beta chain. The antigen remains unidentified. Trimming at V came to 2 bases and at J to 0 bases, leaving 4 bases not matched to a gene. This CDR3 region has 16 residues. From germline, CDR1 is SGHAT and CDR2 FQNNGV. Only in-frame clones appear in the TCRdb table, and some are missing; sequencing was by immunoSEQ multiplex PCR. The sample gives more than 60,000 clones, roughly nine tenths of which show up once; roughly 17% is in the top ten. This sample was taken from a study of T cell responses to AZD1222 COVID-19 vaccine. Study-level information: Analysis merged second doses at about 4 or about 12 weeks. Study results and limitations: Without day 14 samples, only post-peak T cell repertoires were studied.

The clonotype was recovered from an adult in good health. The chain uses TRBV11-2 and TRBJ2-1, with TRBD2 matching over 7 bases. Sequencing was performed on peripheral blood, taken on day 0 of AZD1222 vaccination. In DNA form, the CDR3 reads TGTGCCAGCAGCTTAATGCGGGGGACCTCCTACAATGAGCAGTTCTTC. Protein product: CASSLMRGTSYNEQFF.